The clone carrying this T cell receptor (beta chain) occurred many times. Patients who underwent sequencing had shown CD8+CD57+ cell expansion by flow cytometry. The data were obtained in a study of CD8+CD57+ T cells in acquired aplastic anemia. About the study: Sorted CD4+ and CD8+ cells yielded roughly 3.4 ug of DNA on average.

Profiling that covered TCR beta VDJ and CDR3 relied on genomic DNA as its template. TCRdb analysed the reads with MiXCR anew, one entry per CDR3 protein. Among roughly 170,000 distinct CDR3 sequences listed, around 50% were seen once. The CDR3 is 13 amino acids. Germline CDR1 reads MNHEY; CDR2 reads SVGAGI. Unmatched junction bases numbered 4, after V lost 6 bases and J lost 5 bases. This rearrangement joins TRBV6-5 to TRBJ2-1; 7 positions agree with TRBD2. Sequenced input: sorted CD4+, CD8+, or CD8+CD57+ T cells (not recorded which) from PBMCs. This TCR was recovered from a human donor with aplastic anemia. The CDR3 spells CASSYGTNNEQFF. In DNA, the CDR3 is TGTGCCAGCAGCTACGGGACTAACAATGAGCAGTTCTTC.